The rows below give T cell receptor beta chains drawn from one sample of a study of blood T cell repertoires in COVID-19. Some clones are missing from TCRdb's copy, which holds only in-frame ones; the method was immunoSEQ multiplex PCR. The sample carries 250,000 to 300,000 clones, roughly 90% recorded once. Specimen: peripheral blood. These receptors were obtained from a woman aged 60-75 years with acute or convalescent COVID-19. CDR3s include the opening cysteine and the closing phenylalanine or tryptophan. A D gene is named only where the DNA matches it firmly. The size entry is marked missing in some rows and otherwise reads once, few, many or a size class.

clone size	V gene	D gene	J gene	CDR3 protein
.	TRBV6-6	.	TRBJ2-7	CASSLGTLGYEQYF
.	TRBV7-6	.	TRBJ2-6	CASSGAGANVLTF
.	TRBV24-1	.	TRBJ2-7	CATSDRGYEQYF
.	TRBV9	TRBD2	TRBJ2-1	CASSAPAGVENEQFF
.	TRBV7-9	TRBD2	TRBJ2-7	CASSLAARRGVLYEQYF
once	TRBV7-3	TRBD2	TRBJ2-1	CASSLTGLAGVSRSYNEQFF
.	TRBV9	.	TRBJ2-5	CASSVQARQETQYF
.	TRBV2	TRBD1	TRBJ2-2	CASSLQGAGGELFF
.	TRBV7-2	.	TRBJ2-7	CASTHGAYEQYF
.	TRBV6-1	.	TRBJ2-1	CASSEWRAREQFF
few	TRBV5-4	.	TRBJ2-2	CASSHGGTGELFF
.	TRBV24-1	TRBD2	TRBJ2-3	CATRQAGFPTYSTDTQYF
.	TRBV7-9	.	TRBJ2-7	CASSLGQGTNYEQYF
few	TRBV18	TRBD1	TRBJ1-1	CASSLGTGDVTEAFF
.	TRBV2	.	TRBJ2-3	CASSALTGTSGDTQYF
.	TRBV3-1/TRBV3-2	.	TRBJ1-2	CASSQEAGANGYTF
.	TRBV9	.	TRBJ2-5	CASSAGTAVGPSAQETQYF
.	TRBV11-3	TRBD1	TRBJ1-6	CASSPTGQGNSPLHF
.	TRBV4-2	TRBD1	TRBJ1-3	CASSRLDRVGNTIYF
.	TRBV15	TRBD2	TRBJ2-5	CATSRDGGGKRYF
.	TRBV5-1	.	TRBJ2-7	CASSLEGAAGRNEQYF
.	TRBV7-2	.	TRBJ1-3	CASRHDSNSGNTIYF
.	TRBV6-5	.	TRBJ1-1	CASSYSGDTMNTEAFF
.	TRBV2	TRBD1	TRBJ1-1	CASSTGGTEAFF
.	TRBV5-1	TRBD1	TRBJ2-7	CASSLGTGGISYEQYF
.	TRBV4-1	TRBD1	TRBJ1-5	CASSQEGTGRDSNQPQHF
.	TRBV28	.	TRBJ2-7	CASSFSDGAYEQYF
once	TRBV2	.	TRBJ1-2	CASSESGVYGYTF
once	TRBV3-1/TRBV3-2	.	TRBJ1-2	CASSQGLNNYGYTF
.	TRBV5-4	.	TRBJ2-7	CASSPWRGATYEQYF
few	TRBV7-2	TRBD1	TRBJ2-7	CASSLVSGQGSSEQYF
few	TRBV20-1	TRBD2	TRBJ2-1	CSASGSSGLNEQFF
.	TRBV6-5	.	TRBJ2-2	CASSPSTNTGELFF
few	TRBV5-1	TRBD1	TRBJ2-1	CASSAGQGAGNEQFF
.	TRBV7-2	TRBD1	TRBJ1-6	CASSEIPKQGWYSSPLHF
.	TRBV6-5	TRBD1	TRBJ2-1	CASSSDRGKNEQFF
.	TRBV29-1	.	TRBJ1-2	CSVVQGNYGYTF
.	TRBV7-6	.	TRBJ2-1	CASSLPGNEQFF
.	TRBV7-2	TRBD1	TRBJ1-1	CASSSAGGKAEAFF
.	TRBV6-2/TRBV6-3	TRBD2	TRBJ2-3	CASSPRRGGADTQYF
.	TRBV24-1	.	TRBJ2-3	CATGRGTDTQYF
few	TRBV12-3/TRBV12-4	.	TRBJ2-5	CASSFGETQYF
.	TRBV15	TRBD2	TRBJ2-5	CATSTRRLAGVETQYF
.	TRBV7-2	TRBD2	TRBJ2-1	CASSSRWTSGYSDEQFF
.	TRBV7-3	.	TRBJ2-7	CASSLTRGSEQYF
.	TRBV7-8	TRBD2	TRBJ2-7	CASSRAGVGVEQYF
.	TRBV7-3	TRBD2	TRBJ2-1	CASSLTPLAGGPREQFF
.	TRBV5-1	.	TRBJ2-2	CASSLSRVTGELFF
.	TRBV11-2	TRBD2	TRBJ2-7	CASSQKIAGGPREQYF
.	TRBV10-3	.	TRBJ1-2	CAISESSNAGYTF